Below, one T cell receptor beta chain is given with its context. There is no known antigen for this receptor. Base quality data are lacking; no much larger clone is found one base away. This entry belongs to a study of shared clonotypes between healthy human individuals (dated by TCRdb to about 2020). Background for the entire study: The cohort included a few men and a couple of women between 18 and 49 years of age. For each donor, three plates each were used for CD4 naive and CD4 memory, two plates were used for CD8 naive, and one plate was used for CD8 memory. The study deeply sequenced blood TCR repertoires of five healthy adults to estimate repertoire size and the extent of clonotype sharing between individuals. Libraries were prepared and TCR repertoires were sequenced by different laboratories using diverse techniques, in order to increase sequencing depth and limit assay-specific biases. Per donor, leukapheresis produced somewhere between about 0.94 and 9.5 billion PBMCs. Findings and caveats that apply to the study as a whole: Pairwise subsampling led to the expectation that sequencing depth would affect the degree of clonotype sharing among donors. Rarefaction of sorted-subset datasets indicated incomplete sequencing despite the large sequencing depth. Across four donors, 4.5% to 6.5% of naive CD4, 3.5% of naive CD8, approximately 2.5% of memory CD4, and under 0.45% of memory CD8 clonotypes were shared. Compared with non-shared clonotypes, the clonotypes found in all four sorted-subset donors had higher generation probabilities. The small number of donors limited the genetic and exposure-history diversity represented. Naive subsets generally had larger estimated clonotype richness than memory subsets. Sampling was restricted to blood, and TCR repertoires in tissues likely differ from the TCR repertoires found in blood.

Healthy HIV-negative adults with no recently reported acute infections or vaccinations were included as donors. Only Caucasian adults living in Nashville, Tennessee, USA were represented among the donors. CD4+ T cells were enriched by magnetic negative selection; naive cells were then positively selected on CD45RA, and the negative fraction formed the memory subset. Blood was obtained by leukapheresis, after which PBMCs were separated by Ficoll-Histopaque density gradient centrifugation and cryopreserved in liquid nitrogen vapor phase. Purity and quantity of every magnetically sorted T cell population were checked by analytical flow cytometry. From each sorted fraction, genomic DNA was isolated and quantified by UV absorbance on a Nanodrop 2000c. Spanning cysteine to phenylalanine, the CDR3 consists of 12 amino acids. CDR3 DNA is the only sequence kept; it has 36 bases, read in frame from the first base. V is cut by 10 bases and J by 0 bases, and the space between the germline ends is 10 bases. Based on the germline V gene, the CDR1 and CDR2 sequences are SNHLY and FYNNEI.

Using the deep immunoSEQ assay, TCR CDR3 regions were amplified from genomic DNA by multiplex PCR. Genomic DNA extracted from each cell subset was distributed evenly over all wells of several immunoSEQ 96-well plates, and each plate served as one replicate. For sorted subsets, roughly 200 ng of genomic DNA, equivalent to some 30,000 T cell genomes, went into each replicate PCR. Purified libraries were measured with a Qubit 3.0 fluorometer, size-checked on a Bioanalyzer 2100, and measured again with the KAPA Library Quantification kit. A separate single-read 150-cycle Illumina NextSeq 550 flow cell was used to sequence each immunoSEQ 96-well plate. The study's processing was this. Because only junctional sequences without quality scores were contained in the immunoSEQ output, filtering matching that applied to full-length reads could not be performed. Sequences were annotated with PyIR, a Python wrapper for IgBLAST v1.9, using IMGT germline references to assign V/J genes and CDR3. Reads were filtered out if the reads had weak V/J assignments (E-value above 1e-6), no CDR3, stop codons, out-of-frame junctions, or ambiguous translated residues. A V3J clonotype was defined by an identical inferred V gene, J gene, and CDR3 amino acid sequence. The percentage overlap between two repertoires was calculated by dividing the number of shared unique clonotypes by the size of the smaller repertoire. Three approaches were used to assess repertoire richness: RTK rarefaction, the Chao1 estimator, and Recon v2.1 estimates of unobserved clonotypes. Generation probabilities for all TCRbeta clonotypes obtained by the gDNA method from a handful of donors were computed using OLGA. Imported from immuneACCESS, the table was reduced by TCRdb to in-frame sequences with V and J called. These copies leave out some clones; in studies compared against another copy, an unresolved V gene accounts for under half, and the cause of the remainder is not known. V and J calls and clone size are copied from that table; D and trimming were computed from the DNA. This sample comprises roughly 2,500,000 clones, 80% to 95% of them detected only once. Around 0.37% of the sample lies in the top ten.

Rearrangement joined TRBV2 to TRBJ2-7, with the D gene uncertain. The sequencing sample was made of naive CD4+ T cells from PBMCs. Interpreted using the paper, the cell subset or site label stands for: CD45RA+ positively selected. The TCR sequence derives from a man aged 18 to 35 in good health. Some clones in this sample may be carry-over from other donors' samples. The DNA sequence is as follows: TGTGCCACCTCCATTAACTCCTACGAGCAGTACTTC. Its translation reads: CATSINSYEQYF.